The T cell receptor (beta chain) described here comes from a study of blood T cell repertoires in COVID-19. Study overall: Samples of COVID-19 (acute and convalescent) were obtained from the United States, Italy and Spain. From T cells, B-cell-depleted T cells, or PBMCs came the material, which was cDNA or gDNA.

Original data processing: Amplified reference gene primers provided the basis for estimating nucleated cell counts. TCRdb's table, derived via immunoSEQ multiplex PCR, lists solely in-frame clones and lacks some. V and J calls and clone size follow that table, whereas D and trimming were derived from the DNA. The sample records 280,000 or so clones, over 75% being singletons. CDR3 length: 13 amino acids. V lost 5 bases, J lost 7 bases, and 14 bases lay in between. Germline assignment: CDR1 LNHDA and CDR2 SQIVND (reference sequence). This clonotype originated in an older woman with acute or convalescent COVID-19. V and J are TRBV19 and TRBJ1-1, with D possibly TRBD1 on 6 matching bases. What was sequenced was peripheral blood. CDR3 in DNA: TGTGCCAGTAGTGGGACACCCTTAGTTGAAGCTTTCTTT. Residues: CASSGTPLVEAFF.